This is a list of T cell receptor beta chains from one sample in a study of cytomegalovirus exposure and HLA in healthy donors. Generated by immunoSEQ multiplex PCR, the TCRdb table keeps only in-frame clones and is missing some. The table includes over 100,000 clones, over 70% detected once. The sequenced material came from PBMCs. The source of these receptors is a woman in her thirties or forties in good health and CMV-seropositive. Both conserved end residues are part of each CDR3. A D gene is named only where the DNA matches it firmly. Size is omitted from some rows. Given values are once, few, many or a class for expanded clones.

TRBV6-1,.,once,TRBJ2-7,TGTGCCAGCAGTGAAAAGGGGCATAACTTC,CASSEKGHNF
TRBV4-1,.,.,TRBJ1-2,TGCGCCAGCAGCCAAGATCGGTGGCAGGGTAATGGCTACACCTTC,CASSQDRWQGNGYTF
TRBV7-9,TRBD2,.,TRBJ2-1,TGTGCCAGCAGCCCCACCGCTGGACTAGCGGGGGATTTTTACAATGAGCAGTTCTTC,CASSPTAGLAGDFYNEQFF
TRBV5-6,TRBD1,.,TRBJ1-5,TGTGCCAGCAGCCCTGCCGGGACAGGGGTAGAGCAGCCCCAGCATTTT,CASSPAGTGVEQPQHF
TRBV6-1,.,.,TRBJ1-3,TGTGCCAGCAGTGTGGAGAGGTGGTCCTCTGGAAACACCATATATTTT,CASSVERWSSGNTIYF
TRBV27,TRBD2,.,TRBJ2-7,TGTGCCAGCAGAGCGGGAGGCGGCGAGCAGTACTTC,CASRAGGGEQYF
TRBV5-1,.,few,TRBJ2-7,TGCGCCAGCAGGGAGGGGGCCTCCCTCTCCTACGAGCAGTACTTC,CASREGASLSYEQYF
TRBV6-4,.,few,TRBJ1-6,TGTGCCAGCATCGCCTGGGACTTTAGCTCCTATAATTCACCCCTCCACTTT,CASIAWDFSSYNSPLHF
TRBV7-6,TRBD1,.,TRBJ2-5,TGTGCCAGCAGCCCCGGGACAGGGAAAGAGACCCAGTACTTC,CASSPGTGKETQYF
TRBV25-1,.,.,TRBJ2-5,TGTGCCAGCAGTGCAACAGCTCAAGAGACCCAGTACTTC,CASSATAQETQYF
TRBV7-2,TRBD1,once,TRBJ1-1,TGTGCCAGCAGCCGCCTTAAAGGACAGGGGAACACTGAAGCTTTCTTT,CASSRLKGQGNTEAFF
TRBV30,.,.,TRBJ1-4,TGTGCCTGGACAGGACCAGACAGTTGGGAAAAACTGTTTTTT,CAWTGPDSWEKLFF
TRBV7-3,.,.,TRBJ2-7,TGTGCCAGCAGCTTACGGGACTTTAACCCCTACGAGCAGTACTTC,CASSLRDFNPYEQYF
TRBV19,.,few,TRBJ2-7,TGTGCCAGTAGTATTATGGACAGACCCTACGAGCAGTACTTC,CASSIMDRPYEQYF
TRBV30,.,.,TRBJ2-3,TGTGCCGGCGAACAGGGAGCAACGCAGTATTTT,CAGEQGATQYF
TRBV7-6,.,.,TRBJ2-2,TGTGCCAGCAGCTTAGTACTAACAGGGAACACCGGGGAGCTGTTTTTT,CASSLVLTGNTGELFF
TRBV7-9,.,.,TRBJ1-2,TGTGCCAGCAGCTTAGCGGTCGGAACAGGGAATGGCTACACCTTC,CASSLAVGTGNGYTF
TRBV5-1,.,.,TRBJ2-5,TGCGCCAGCAGCCGGGGGTACCAAGAGACCCAGTACTTC,CASSRGYQETQYF
TRBV9,TRBD1,.,TRBJ2-7,TGTGCCAGCAGCGTGGGACAGGGGTTCTACGAGCAGTACTTC,CASSVGQGFYEQYF
TRBV7-9,.,.,TRBJ2-2,TGTGCCGCAGGGTTTTACAAGACGGGGAACACCGGGGAGCTGTTTTTT,CAAGFYKTGNTGELFF
TRBV27,TRBD2,.,TRBJ2-1,TGTGCCAGCTTCGGTCCGGGCGGGGGGAAGCAGTTCTTC,CASFGPGGGKQFF
TRBV6-6,.,few,TRBJ1-1,TGTGCCAGCTTGAGTGAAACTGAAGCTTTCTTT,CASLSETEAFF
TRBV28,.,.,TRBJ1-2,TGTGCCAGCAGTTTAGGTGGCAGGGGAAGCTATGGCTACACCTTC,CASSLGGRGSYGYTF
TRBV5-6,.,.,TRBJ2-1,TGTGCCAGCAGTCCGGAGCGGTCCATCTCCTACAATGAGCAGTTCTTC,CASSPERSISYNEQFF
TRBV6-1,.,.,TRBJ1-4,TGTGCCAGCAGTGAATACACAGGATCGACTAATGAAAAACTGTTTTTT,CASSEYTGSTNEKLFF
TRBV7-3,TRBD2,.,TRBJ2-1,TGTGCCAGCAGCTTATGGGGGGCGGGGGGTCTGAATGAGCAGTTCTTC,CASSLWGAGGLNEQFF